This T cell receptor beta chain is from a study of OX40 agonist ivuxolimab in advanced cancers. Study-level information: Ivuxolimab, an agonistic anti-OX40 (CD134) antibody, was given to patients. Averaging roughly 60 years in age, with a range of about 23 to 79, the cohort was approximately 84% male. Prior anti-PD-1, anti-PD-L1 or anti-CTLA-4 therapy was allowed; around 40% had some. Three patients, one with hepatocellular carcinoma and two with cutaneous melanoma, responded partially.

Data came from immunoSEQ multiplex PCR; TCRdb stores just in-frame clones and leaves some out. The sample shows tens of thousands of clones, just under 90% of them seen only once. Looked up from germline, CDR1 is MNHEY and CDR2 is SMNVEV (reference sequence). The V end lost 6 bases, the J end lost 9 bases, and 24 bases lay between the germline ends. CDR3 length: 15 residues. This chain links TRBV27 with TRBJ2-7; D might be TRBD2 (5 bases). This sequence was found in an adult with an advanced solid tumor such as melanoma, head and neck, liver or kidney cancer. The sequencing used CD4+ or CD8+ T cells sorted from blood, collected in a trial of the OX40 agonist ivuxolimab. CDR3 sequence (DNA): TGTGCCAGCAGCAAAAGGCGGGTAGATACCGACGGGCAGTACTTC. Translated, it gives CASSKRRVDTDGQYF.